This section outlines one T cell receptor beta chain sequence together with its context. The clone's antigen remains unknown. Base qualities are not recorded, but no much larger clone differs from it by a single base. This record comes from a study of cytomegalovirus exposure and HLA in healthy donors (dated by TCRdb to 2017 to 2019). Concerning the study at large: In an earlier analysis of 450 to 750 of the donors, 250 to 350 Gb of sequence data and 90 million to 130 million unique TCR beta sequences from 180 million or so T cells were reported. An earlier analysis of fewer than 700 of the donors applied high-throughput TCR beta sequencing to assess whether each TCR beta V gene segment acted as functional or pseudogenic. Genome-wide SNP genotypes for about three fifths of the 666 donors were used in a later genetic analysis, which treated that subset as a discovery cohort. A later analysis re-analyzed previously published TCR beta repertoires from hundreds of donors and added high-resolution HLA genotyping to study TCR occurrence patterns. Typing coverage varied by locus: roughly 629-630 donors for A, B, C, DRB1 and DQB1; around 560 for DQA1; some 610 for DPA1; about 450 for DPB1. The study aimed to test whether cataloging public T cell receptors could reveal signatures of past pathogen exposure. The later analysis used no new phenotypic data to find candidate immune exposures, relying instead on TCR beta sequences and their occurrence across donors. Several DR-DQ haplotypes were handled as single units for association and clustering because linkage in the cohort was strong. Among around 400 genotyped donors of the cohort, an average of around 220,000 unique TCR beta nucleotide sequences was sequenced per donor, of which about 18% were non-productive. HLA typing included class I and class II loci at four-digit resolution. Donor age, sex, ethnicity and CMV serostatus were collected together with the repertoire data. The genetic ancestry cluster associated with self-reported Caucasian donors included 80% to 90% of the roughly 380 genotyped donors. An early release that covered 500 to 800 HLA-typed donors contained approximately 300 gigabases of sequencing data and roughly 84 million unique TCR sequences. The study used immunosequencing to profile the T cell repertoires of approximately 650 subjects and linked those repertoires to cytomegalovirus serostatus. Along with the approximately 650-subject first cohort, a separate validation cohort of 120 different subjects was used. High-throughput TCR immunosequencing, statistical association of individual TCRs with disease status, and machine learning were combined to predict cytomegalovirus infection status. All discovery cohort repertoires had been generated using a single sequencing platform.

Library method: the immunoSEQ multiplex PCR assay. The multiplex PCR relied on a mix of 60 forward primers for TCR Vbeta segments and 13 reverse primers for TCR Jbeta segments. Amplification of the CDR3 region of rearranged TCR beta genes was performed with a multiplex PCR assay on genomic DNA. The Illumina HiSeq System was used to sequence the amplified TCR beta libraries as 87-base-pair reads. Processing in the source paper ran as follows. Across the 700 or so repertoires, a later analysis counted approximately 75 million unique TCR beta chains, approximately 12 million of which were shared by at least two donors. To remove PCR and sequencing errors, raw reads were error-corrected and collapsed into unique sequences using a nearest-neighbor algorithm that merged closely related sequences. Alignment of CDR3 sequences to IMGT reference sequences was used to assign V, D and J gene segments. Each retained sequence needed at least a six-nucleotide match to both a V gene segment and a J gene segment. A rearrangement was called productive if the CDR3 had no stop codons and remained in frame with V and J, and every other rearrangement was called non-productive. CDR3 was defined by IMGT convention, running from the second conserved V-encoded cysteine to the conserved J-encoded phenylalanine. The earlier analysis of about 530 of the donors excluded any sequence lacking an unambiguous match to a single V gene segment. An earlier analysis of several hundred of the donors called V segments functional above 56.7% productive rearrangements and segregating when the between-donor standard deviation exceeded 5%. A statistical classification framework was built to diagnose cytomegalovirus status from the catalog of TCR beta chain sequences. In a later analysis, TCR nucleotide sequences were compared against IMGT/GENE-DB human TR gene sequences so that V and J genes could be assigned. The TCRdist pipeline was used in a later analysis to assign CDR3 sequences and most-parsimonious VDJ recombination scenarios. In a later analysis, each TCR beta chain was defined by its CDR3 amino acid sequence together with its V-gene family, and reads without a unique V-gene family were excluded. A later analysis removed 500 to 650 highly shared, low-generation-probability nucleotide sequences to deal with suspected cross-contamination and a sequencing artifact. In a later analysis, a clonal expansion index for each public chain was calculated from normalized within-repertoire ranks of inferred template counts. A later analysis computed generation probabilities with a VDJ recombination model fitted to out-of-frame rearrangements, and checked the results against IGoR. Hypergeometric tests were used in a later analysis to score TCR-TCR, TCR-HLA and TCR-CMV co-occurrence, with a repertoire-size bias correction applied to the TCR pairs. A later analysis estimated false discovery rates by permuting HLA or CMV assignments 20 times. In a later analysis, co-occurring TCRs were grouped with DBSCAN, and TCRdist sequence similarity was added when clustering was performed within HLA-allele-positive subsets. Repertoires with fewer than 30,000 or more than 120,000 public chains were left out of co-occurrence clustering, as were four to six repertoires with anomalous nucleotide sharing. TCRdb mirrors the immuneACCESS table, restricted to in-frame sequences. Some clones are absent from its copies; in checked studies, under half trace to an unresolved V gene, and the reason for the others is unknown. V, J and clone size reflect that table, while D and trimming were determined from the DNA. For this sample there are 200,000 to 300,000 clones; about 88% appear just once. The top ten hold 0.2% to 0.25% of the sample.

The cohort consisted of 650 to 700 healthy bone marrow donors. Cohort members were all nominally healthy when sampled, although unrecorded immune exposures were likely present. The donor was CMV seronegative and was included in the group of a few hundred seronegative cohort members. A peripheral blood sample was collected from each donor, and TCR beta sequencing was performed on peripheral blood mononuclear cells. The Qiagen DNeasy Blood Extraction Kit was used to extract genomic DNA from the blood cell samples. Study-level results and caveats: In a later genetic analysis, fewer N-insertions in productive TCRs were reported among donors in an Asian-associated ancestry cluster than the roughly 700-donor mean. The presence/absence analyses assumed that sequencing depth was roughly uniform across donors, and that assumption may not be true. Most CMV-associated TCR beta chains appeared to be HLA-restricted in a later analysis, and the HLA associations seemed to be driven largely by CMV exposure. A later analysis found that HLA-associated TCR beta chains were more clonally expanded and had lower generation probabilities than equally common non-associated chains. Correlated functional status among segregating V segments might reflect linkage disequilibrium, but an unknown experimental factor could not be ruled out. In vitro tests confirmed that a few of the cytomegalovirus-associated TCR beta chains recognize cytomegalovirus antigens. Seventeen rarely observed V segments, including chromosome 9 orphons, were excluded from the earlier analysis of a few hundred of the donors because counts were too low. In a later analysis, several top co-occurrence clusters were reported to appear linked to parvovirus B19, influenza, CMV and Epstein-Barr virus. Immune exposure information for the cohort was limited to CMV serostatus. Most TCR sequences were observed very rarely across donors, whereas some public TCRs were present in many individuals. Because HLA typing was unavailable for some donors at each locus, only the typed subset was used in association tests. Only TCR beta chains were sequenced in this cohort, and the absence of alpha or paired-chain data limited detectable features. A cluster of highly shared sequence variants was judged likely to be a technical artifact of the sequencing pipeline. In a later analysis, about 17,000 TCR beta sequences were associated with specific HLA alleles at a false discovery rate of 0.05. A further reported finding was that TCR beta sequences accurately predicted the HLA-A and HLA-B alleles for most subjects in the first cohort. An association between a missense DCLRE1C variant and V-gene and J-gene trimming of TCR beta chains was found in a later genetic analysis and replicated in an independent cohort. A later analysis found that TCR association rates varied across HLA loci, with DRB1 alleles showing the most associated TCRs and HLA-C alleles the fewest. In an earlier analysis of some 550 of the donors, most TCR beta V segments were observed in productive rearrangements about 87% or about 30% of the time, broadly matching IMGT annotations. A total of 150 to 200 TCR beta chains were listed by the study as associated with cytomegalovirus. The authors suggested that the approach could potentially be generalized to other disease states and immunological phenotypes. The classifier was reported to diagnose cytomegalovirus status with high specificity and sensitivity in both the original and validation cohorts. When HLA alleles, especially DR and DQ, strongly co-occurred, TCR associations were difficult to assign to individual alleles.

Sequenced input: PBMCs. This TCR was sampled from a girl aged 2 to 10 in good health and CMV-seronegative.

The CDR3 protein is CATQGSGELFF. The DNA is as follows: TGTGCCACCCAGGGTTCCGGGGAGCTGTTTTTT. The sequence links TRBV6-5 to TRBJ2-2; the D gene is perhaps TRBD1, from 5 matching bases. At the junction V is shortened by 10 bases and J by 6 bases, with 9 bases in between. The CDR3 starts with the cysteine, ends with the phenylalanine, and has 11 residues. Only the CDR3 portion is preserved as DNA: 33 bases, with reading frame beginning at the first base. The germline V gene gives CDR1 as MNHEY and CDR2 as SVGAGI.